Listed below are T cell receptor beta chains from one sample, sequenced in a study of T cell repertoires in cytomegalovirus infection. TCRdb independently ran MiXCR on the reads; one entry per CDR3 protein. The data show about 330,000 distinct CDR3 sequences, roughly 9.5% seen once. The sequenced material came from PBMCs. These receptors originate from a human donor in good health (CMV status not recorded). Some clones in this sample may be carry-over from other donors' samples. Each CDR3 is given with its conserved first and last residue. D genes are given only for firm matches. The size entry is marked missing in some rows and otherwise reads once, few, many or a size class.

CDR3nt,CDR3aa,v_gene,j_gene,d_gene,abundance
TGTGCCAGCAGAGTAGACGCCTACAATGAGCAGTTCTTC,CASRVDAYNEQFF,TRBV6-2/TRBV6-3,TRBJ2-1,-,many
TGTGCCAGCCAGTCCCTAGGACGGAGCACAGATACGCAGTATTTT,CASQSLGRSTDTQYF,TRBV7-2,TRBJ2-3,-,many
TGTGCCAGCAGTGACGCTAGCGGGGGGGCAGAGGAGCAGTTCTTC,CASSDASGGAEEQFF,TRBV6-4,TRBJ2-1,TRBD2,-
TGCAGTGCTAGAGGTGGACGGACAGGGGGAGGAATGAACACTGAAGCTTTCTTT,CSARGGRTGGGMNTEAFF,TRBV20-1,TRBJ1-1,TRBD1,many
TGTGCCAGCAGCTTAGACCCGCGGACAGGACTTTGGGGCTACACCTTC,CASSLDPRTGLWGYTF,TRBV7-2,TRBJ1-2,TRBD1,-
TGTGCCAGTCGGGTCTCGTCCGGGACAGGGGGCCCGAGGGCTGAAGCTTTCTTT,CASRVSSGTGGPRAEAFF,TRBV19,TRBJ1-1,TRBD1,few
TGTGCCAGCAGGAAGACAGGGGGTATGGTCTACACCTTC,CASRKTGGMVYTF,TRBV28,TRBJ1-2,TRBD1,-
TGTGCCAGCAGCAGAGTTTCCTACGAGCAGTACTTC,CASSRVSYEQYF,TRBV7-2,TRBJ2-7,-,many
TGTGCCAGCAGCCCCGGCTACACCTTC,CASSPGYTF,TRBV7-2,TRBJ1-2,-,many
TGTGCCAGCAGCCGAGCGGGAGGCCCGAAGACCGGGGAGCTGTTTTTT,CASSRAGGPKTGELFF,TRBV7-6,TRBJ2-2,TRBD2,many
TGTGCCAGCAGCCGGGACAGATACTACGAGCAGTACTTC,CASSRDRYYEQYF,TRBV7-3,TRBJ2-7,TRBD1,few
TGCGCCAGCAGCTTGACTGTGACCGGGGAGCTGTTTTTT,CASSLTVTGELFF,TRBV5-1,TRBJ2-2,-,-
TGTGCCACCAGTGGGTGGCCGAACACTGAAGCTTTCTTT,CATSGWPNTEAFF,TRBV15,TRBJ1-1,-,-
TGTGCCAGCAGTTATTCGGTAAATGAGCAGTTCTTC,CASSYSVNEQFF,TRBV28,TRBJ2-1,-,few
TGTGCCAGCAGCTTAGGTGTGACAGGGAACACCGGGGAGCTGTTTTTT,CASSLGVTGNTGELFF,TRBV7-2,TRBJ2-2,-,many
TGTGCCAGCAGTTACTCGACAGGGAGGAGCACAGATACGCAGTATTTT,CASSYSTGRSTDTQYF,TRBV6-5,TRBJ2-3,-,many
TGTGCCAGCAGTTTAGGGACAGGGGGCCTAGGGGGCAATCAGCCCCAGCATTTT,CASSLGTGGLGGNQPQHF,TRBV12-3/TRBV12-4,TRBJ1-5,TRBD1,-
TGTGCCAGCTCCCCCCCCACTAGCGGGAGGGCACAAGAGCAGTTCTTC,CASSPPTSGRAQEQFF,TRBV12-3/TRBV12-4,TRBJ2-1,TRBD2,many
TGCAGTGCTAGAGACTCTACCGGGCTCTCCTACGAGCAGTACTTC,CSARDSTGLSYEQYF,TRBV20-1,TRBJ2-7,-,-
TGTGCCAGCAGCTTACTGGCAGCGGGAGACGCTACGCAGTATTTT,CASSLLAAGDATQYF,TRBV7-9,TRBJ2-3,TRBD2,many
TGTGCCAGCAGTTTAAATGGGGCCCCTACCACAGATACGCAGTATTTT,CASSLNGAPTTDTQYF,TRBV12-3/TRBV12-4,TRBJ2-3,-,-
TGTGCCAGCAGCCCGCCAGGTCCGGGGTTGGAGACCCAGTACTTC,CASSPPGPGLETQYF,TRBV28,TRBJ2-5,-,few
TGTGCCAGCATCATAGGGGGGACAGGGGGGTACAATGAGCAGTTCTTC,CASIIGGTGGYNEQFF,TRBV6-1,TRBJ2-1,TRBD1,many
TGTGCCAGTAGTAGCCGGGACAGGGGGACCAATTCACCCCTCCACTTT,CASSSRDRGTNSPLHF,TRBV19,TRBJ1-6,TRBD1,few
TGTGCCAGCAGCTTATCAGAGCCAACGGGAAGTGGCTACACCTTC,CASSLSEPTGSGYTF,TRBV7-9,TRBJ1-2,-,few
TGTGCCTGGAGGACAGACTATGGCTACACCTTC,CAWRTDYGYTF,TRBV30,TRBJ1-2,-,few
TGTGCCAGCAGTGCGAGAGGAGTGGAGACCCAGTACTTC,CASSARGVETQYF,TRBV6-1,TRBJ2-5,-,many
TGCGCCAGCAGCCGGGGACAGCTTCTGAACACTGAAGCTTTCTTT,CASSRGQLLNTEAFF,TRBV4-1,TRBJ1-1,TRBD1,-
TGTGCCAGCAGCCCCCGGACAGGGGGCTACACCTTC,CASSPRTGGYTF,TRBV7-2,TRBJ1-2,TRBD1,many
TGTGCCAGCAGTTTAGCGGCGGCCTCGGAAGATACGCAGTATTTT,CASSLAAASEDTQYF,TRBV28,TRBJ2-3,-,many
TGTGCCAGTGGGGGACTCTTCACCTTC,CASGGLFTF,TRBV19,TRBJ1-2,-,many
TGTGCCAGCAGCTTAGGGATTAGCGGGAGTCTGACCTACGAGCAGTACTTC,CASSLGISGSLTYEQYF,TRBV7-9,TRBJ2-7,TRBD2,many
TGTGCCAGCAGCTTGGCAGAGTGGGGCACAGATACGCAGTATTTT,CASSLAEWGTDTQYF,TRBV5-5,TRBJ2-3,-,-
TGTGCCAGCAGAAATGGACTTACCTACGAGCAGTACTTC,CASRNGLTYEQYF,TRBV6-2/TRBV6-3,TRBJ2-7,-,-
TGTGCCAGCAGCCTAGGACCGTTCTACGAGCAGTACTTC,CASSLGPFYEQYF,TRBV7-2,TRBJ2-7,-,many
TGTGCCAGCTTCCGGGGGACTCTCATTGACACAGATACGCAGTATTTT,CASFRGTLIDTDTQYF,TRBV7-6,TRBJ2-3,-,few
TGCGCCAGCAGCCAAGTGGGTAGGGGGAACACTGAAGCTTTCTTT,CASSQVGRGNTEAFF,TRBV4-3,TRBJ1-1,-,few
TGTGCCAGCAGCTCACTCGGGAGGGGTGAAGAGACCCAGTACTTC,CASSSLGRGEETQYF,TRBV3-1,TRBJ2-5,TRBD2,many
TGTGCCAGTGGATTCATGGGCAATGAGCAGTTCTTC,CASGFMGNEQFF,TRBV19,TRBJ2-1,-,few
TGCAGTGCTAGGAAGGGCGACAGTAATGCCAGCAATCAGCCCCAGCATTTT,CSARKGDSNASNQPQHF,TRBV20-1,TRBJ1-5,-,many
TGTGCCAGCAGCTCAGTGGGGGGGGGAGATACGCAGTATTTT,CASSSVGGGDTQYF,TRBV7-2,TRBJ2-3,TRBD2,many
TGTGCCAGCAGTTACGGACTAGGTACCGGGGCCAACGTCCTGACTTTC,CASSYGLGTGANVLTF,TRBV6-2/TRBV6-3,TRBJ2-6,TRBD2,few
TGTGCCAGCAGCGCGGGTCAAGCCAGGAATTCACCCCTCCACTTT,CASSAGQARNSPLHF,TRBV7-2,TRBJ1-6,-,many
TGCGCCAGCAGCCAAGATAGGGGGGGATCCGATACGCAGTATTTT,CASSQDRGGSDTQYF,TRBV4-3,TRBJ2-3,-,few
TGTGCCAGCTCACCACCGGGGGGGAACACTGAAGCTGTCTTT,CASSPPGGNTEAVF,TRBV18,TRBJ1-1,-,-
TGTGCCAGCAGTAACGGACTAGCGGGGGGGCCCCACAATGAGCAGTTCTTC,CASSNGLAGGPHNEQFF,TRBV7-8,TRBJ2-1,TRBD2,many
TGTGCCAGCAGCTTTGAGGGGGCGAAGGGCTACACCTTC,CASSFEGAKGYTF,TRBV7-9,TRBJ1-2,TRBD1,many
TGTGCCAGCAGCCTGGGGGCGTTTCAGCCCCAGCATTTT,CASSLGAFQPQHF,TRBV7-9,TRBJ1-5,-,many
TGTGCCAGCAGTTACGGGACAGGGGATCAGCCCCAGCATTTT,CASSYGTGDQPQHF,TRBV6-1,TRBJ1-5,TRBD1,-
TGTGCCAGCAGCGCCTGGGGGGCCACTGAAGCTTTCTTT,CASSAWGATEAFF,TRBV7-2,TRBJ1-1,-,-
TGTGCCAGCAGCCGGAACCGGGACACCCATTCACCCCTCCACTTT,CASSRNRDTHSPLHF,TRBV7-6,TRBJ1-6,-,few
TGTGCCAGCAGTGAATATCTCTCGCCTAGCGGGCTCTACAATGAGCAGTTCTTC,CASSEYLSPSGLYNEQFF,TRBV6-1,TRBJ2-1,TRBD2,many
TGTGCCAGCACCATACAGGGGATAGACACTGAAGCTTTCTTT,CASTIQGIDTEAFF,TRBV28,TRBJ1-1,TRBD1,-
TGTGCCAGCAACCCCCTCGATACTTACAATGAGCAGTTCTTC,CASNPLDTYNEQFF,TRBV6-1,TRBJ2-1,-,few
TGTGCCAGCAGCTTCGGACCGCTCGGACTAGCGGGGAAGAAGGGTACGCAGTATTTT,CASSFGPLGLAGKKGTQYF,TRBV6-2/TRBV6-3,TRBJ2-3,TRBD2,many
TGTGCCAGCAGCTCCCGGACAGGAGGCGTGGAGACCCAGTACTTC,CASSSRTGGVETQYF,TRBV9,TRBJ2-5,TRBD1,many
TGTGCCAGCAGCTCACTCCGGGACAGACAAGAGACCCAGTACTTC,CASSSLRDRQETQYF,TRBV7-2,TRBJ2-5,TRBD1,many